This T cell receptor (beta chain) emerged from a study of blood T cells in healthy people across ages. Study results and caveats: Strongly correlated with naive T cell percentage was TCR beta diversity.

This clonotype was recorded only once. Its antigen is unknown. With a J-beta primer mix and a sample-barcoded 5' primer, a second PCR ran about 7 to 11 cycles. TCRdb independently ran MiXCR on the 5' RACE reads; one entry per CDR3 protein. Of fewer than 2,000,000 distinct CDR3 sequences listed, roughly two fifths are singletons. V lost 6 bases, J lost 0 bases, and 6 bases stayed unmatched. The CDR3 extends over 16 amino acids. The germline V gene encodes CDR1 SEHNR and CDR2 FQNEAQ (reference sequence). This clonotype originated in a human donor in good health. Sequenced: blood. The chain links TRBV7-9 to TRBJ2-7; 12 bases line up with TRBD2. This CDR3 is CASRPRTSGDSYEQYF. The CDR3 DNA is TGTGCCAGCAGACCTCGGACTAGCGGGGACTCCTACGAGCAGTACTTC.